These 20 T cell receptor beta chains were sequenced from one sample in a study of blood T cell repertoires in COVID-19. Assay: immunoSEQ multiplex PCR; the TCRdb copy retains only in-frame clones and omits some. Here the sample spans 200,000 to 300,000 clones, roughly 79% being singletons. The specimen sequenced was peripheral blood. The source is an elderly woman with COVID-19, enrolled during active disease.

This clone was recorded only once. The rearrangement links TRBV6-5 to TRBJ1-1; 8 bases agree with TRBD1. Germline CDR1 MNHEY, CDR2 SVGAGI. V trimming: 4 bases; J trimming: 2 bases; junction bases outside the gene matches: 6. This CDR3 has 15 residues. The CDR3 coding sequence is TGTGCCAGCAGTTCCCGACAGGGGATAAACACTGAAGCTTTCTTT. Protein: CASSSRQGINTEAFF.

The rearrangement links TRBV5-1 to TRBJ2-3; TRBD1 matches 10 bases. CDR1 SGHRS and CDR2 YFSETQ come from the germline V gene. The CDR3 extends over 15 amino acids. V dropped 4 bases and J dropped 2; count of bases not matched to a gene: 4. In DNA form, the CDR3 reads TGCGCCAGCAGCCGGGACAGGGGTAACACAGATACGCAGTATTTT. Encoded protein: CASSRDRGNTDTQYF.

This clone was seen only once. J is TRBJ2-5 and V is TRBV6-6, with no clear D. Trimming took off 4 bases at V and 10 bases at J, with 7 bases between the two ends. CDR3 length: 10 amino acids. Germline V gene data show CDR1 as MNHNY and CDR2 as SVGAGI (reference sequence). CDR3 in amino acids: CASSSVLQYF. The CDR3 region has the DNA TGTGCCAGCAGTTCAGTCCTCCAGTACTTC.

The J gene is TRBJ2-7, the V gene TRBV10-3; D is unclear. The CDR3 has 13 amino acids. CDR1 and CDR2 from the germline V gene are ENHRY and SYGVKD. The V end was cut by 0 bases, the J end by 3 bases, with 6 bases between. CDR3 DNA sequence: TGTGCCATCAGTGAGTCGGGCGTCTACGAGCAGTACTTC. Translated: CAISESGVYEQYF.

This clone has just a few counts. The chain joins TRBV9 to TRBJ1-5; unclear D gene. V was clipped by 4 bases and J by 1 base, with 12 bases between them. The CDR3 is 15 amino acids. Germline assignment: CDR1 SGDLS and CDR2 YYNGEE. The CDR3 region is CASSPTGMSNQPQHF. Here the CDR3 DNA reads TGTGCCAGCAGCCCCACGGGGATGAGCAATCAGCCCCAGCATTTT.

The V call is TRBV28, the J call TRBJ1-2, with 8 bases matching TRBD1. CDR1 and CDR2 (germline): MDHEN, SYDVKM. V lost 3 bases to trimming and J lost 10 bases; unmatched junction nucleotides: 10. This CDR3 region has 14 residues. CDR3 loop: CASSFRAGGSDYTF. In nucleotides, the CDR3 is TGTGCCAGCAGTTTTAGGGCAGGGGGCTCAGACTACACCTTC.

The genes are TRBV9 and TRBJ1-2; D ambiguous. This CDR3 has 15 amino acids. Germline V lookup: CDR1 SGDLS, CDR2 YYNGEE. Trimming shortened V by 3 bases and J by 8 bases, and 20 bases separated the two germline ends. The chain's CDR3 is CASSESPGYARGYTF. In DNA, the CDR3 is TGTGCCAGCAGCGAGTCTCCGGGATACGCACGGGGCTACACCTTC.

This clone was found a few times. The rearrangement joins TRBV28 to TRBJ1-3; D not resolved. Trimming stripped 4 bases from V and 0 bases from J, with 16 bases between. CDR3 length equals 17 residues. Looked up from germline, CDR1 is MDHEN and CDR2 is SYDVKM. The CDR3 DNA reads TGTGCCAGCAGTTGGCCCCCCCAGTCGTACTCTGGAAACACCATATATTTT. It codes for CASSWPPQSYSGNTIYF.

J is TRBJ2-5 and V is TRBV10-2; a weak D match, TRBD2 (6 bases). Deletions cut 6 bases from V and 2 bases from J, with 13 bases between. The germline V gene encodes CDR1 WSHSY and CDR2 SAAADI. This CDR3 has 14 residues. CDR3 DNA sequence: TGCGCCAGCAGCGCTTGGGGGAGGCAAGAGACCCAGTACTTC. Its protein product is CASSAWGRQETQYF.

The chain combines TRBV28 with TRBJ1-6, with TRBD1 as a possible D gene (6 bases). The CDR3 covers 12 residues. The V end lost 8 bases, the J end lost 10 bases, and 12 bases lay between the germline ends. Germline V gives CDR1 MDHEN, CDR2 SYDVKM. CDR3 in DNA: TGTGCCAGCGGTCGGGACACATCACCCCTCCACTTT. Translation gives CASGRDTSPLHF.

The gene calls are TRBV5-1 and TRBJ2-2; 8 bases match TRBD1. Germline V CDR1 and CDR2: SGHRS, YFSETQ. Unmatched junction bases numbered 6, after V lost 4 bases and J lost 7 bases. The CDR3 has 14 residues. In nucleotides, the CDR3 is TGCGCCAGCAGCGGCAGGGGGCCGGACGGGGAGCTGTTTTTT. It encodes CASSGRGPDGELFF.

This clone came up a few times. V gene TRBV12-5 combines with J gene TRBJ2-1; TRBD2 matches at 12 bases. J gave up 6 bases and V 4 bases, and 4 bases lay outside the gene matches. The CDR3 has 15 residues. Germline CDR1 and CDR2: LGHNT and FRNRAP. The CDR3 reads CASGSGTSGFNEQFF. Written as DNA, the CDR3 is TGTGCTAGTGGTTCTGGGACTAGCGGGTTCAATGAGCAGTTCTTC.

V and J are TRBV18 and TRBJ1-2, with D perhaps matching TRBD1 (6 bases). With 6 bases removed from V and 3 bases from J, the gap between germline ends came to 11 bases. CDR1 KGHSH and CDR2 LQKENI come from the germline V gene. This CDR3 is built from 13 residues. The CDR3 loop is CASSLDSDYGYTF. The CDR3 nucleotides read TGTGCCAGCTCCTTGGACAGCGACTATGGCTACACCTTC.

The chain uses TRBV4-2 and TRBJ2-1; the match to TRBD2 covers 11 bases. This CDR3 has 19 residues. The V and J ends lost 4 bases and 6 bases, in that order; junction bases with no gene match: 17. CDR1 is LGHNA and CDR2 is YNFKEQ in the germline V gene. The CDR3 nucleotides are TGTGCCAGCAGCCGACTCCCTCTAGCGGGGGGCCTAGATACCAATGAGCAGTTCTTC. Translation: CASSRLPLAGGLDTNEQFF.

The chain combines TRBV3-1 (or the pseudogene TRBV3-2) with TRBJ1-5; TRBD1 aligns across 8 bases. The CDR3 sequence is 15 residues long. Germline values: CDR1 LGHDT, CDR2 YNNKEL (reference sequence). V gave up 1 base and J gave up 6 bases; unmatched junction bases: 5. The CDR3 DNA sequence: TGTGCCAGCAGCCAAGGTTCAGGGGGCCTTCAGCCCCAGCATTTT. Its protein product is CASSQGSGGLQPQHF.

The V gene is TRBV7-2, the J gene TRBJ2-5; D unresolved. The V gene's germline CDR1 is SGHTA and CDR2 FQGNSA. Trimming pared 5 bases from V and 5 bases from J, leaving 6 bases between. This CDR3 region has 11 residues. CDR3 bases: TGTGCCAGCAGCCGAGTGGAGACCCAGTACTTC. Residues: CASSRVETQYF.

V is TRBV5-1 and J is TRBJ1-6; D uncertain. V lost 0 bases to trimming and J lost 0 bases, with 19 bases between them. CDR1 SGHRS and CDR2 YFSETQ come from the germline V gene. The CDR3 runs to 20 residues. The CDR3 protein is CASSLGPMAASSSYNSPLHF. As DNA, the CDR3 is TGCGCCAGCAGCTTGGGGCCCATGGCGGCGAGCTCCTCCTATAATTCACCCCTCCACTTT.

The chain is built from TRBV9 and TRBJ2-5, with 10 bases identical to TRBD2. The CDR3 length is 16 residues. The ends lost 0 bases at V and 1 base at J; junction bases unmatched: 3. In germline, CDR1 is SGDLS, CDR2 YYNGEE. The CDR3 bases are TGTGCCAGCAGCGTAGGAGCGGGGGGGCTCCAAGAGACCCAGTACTTC. Protein: CASSVGAGGLQETQYF. Complete variable domain (other parts from reference TRBV9 and TRBJ2-5): DSGVTQTPKHLITATGQRVTLRCSPRSGDLSVYWYQQSLDQGLQFLIQYYNGEERAKGNILERFSAQQFPDLHSELNLSSLELGDSALYFCASSVGAGGLQETQYFGPGTRLLVL.

This clone was detected once. V is TRBV4-1 and J is TRBJ2-1; TRBD1 is a possible D gene (6 bases). The V and J ends lost 2 bases and 3 bases respectively, with 8 bases between them. The CDR3 loop spans 14 amino acids. CDR1 and CDR2 (germline): MGHRA, YSYEKL. The CDR3 sequence is CASSQRTDYNEQFF. CDR3 nucleotides: TGCGCCAGCAGCCAACGGACAGACTACAATGAGCAGTTCTTC.

This sequence joins TRBV11-3 and TRBJ2-1; 7 nucleotides line up with TRBD2. Per germline, CDR1 SGHNT and CDR2 YENEEA. The V and J ends lost 0 bases and 3 bases, in that order; junction bases with no gene match: 14. This CDR3 has 19 residues. The CDR3 spells CASSLEVRGLAESYNEQFF. For the CDR3, the DNA is TGTGCCAGCAGCTTAGAAGTCCGAGGTCTAGCGGAAAGCTACAATGAGCAGTTCTTC.